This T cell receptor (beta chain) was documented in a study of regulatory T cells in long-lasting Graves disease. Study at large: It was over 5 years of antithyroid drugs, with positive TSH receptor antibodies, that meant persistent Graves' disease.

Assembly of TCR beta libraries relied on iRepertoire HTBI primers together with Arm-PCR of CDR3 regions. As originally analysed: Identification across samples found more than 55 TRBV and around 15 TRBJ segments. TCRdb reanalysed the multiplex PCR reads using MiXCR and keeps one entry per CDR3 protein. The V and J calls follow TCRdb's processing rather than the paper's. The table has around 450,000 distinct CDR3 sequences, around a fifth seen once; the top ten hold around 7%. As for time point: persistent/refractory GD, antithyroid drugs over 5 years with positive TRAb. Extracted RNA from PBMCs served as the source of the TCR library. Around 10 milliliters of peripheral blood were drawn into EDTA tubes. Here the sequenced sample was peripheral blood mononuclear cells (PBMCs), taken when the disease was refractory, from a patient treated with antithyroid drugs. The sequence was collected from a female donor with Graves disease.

The CDR3 DNA is TGTGCCAGCACATATCAGGGGAGAGCGGGAGAGCAGTTCTTC. Amino acid sequence: CASTYQGRAGEQFF. The V and J genes are TRBV28 and TRBJ2-1; possibly TRBD2 for D (7 bases). V was cut by 7 bases and J by 10 bases, with 20 bases left in between. This CDR3 comprises 14 residues. CDR1 is MDHEN and CDR2 is SYDVKM in the germline V gene.